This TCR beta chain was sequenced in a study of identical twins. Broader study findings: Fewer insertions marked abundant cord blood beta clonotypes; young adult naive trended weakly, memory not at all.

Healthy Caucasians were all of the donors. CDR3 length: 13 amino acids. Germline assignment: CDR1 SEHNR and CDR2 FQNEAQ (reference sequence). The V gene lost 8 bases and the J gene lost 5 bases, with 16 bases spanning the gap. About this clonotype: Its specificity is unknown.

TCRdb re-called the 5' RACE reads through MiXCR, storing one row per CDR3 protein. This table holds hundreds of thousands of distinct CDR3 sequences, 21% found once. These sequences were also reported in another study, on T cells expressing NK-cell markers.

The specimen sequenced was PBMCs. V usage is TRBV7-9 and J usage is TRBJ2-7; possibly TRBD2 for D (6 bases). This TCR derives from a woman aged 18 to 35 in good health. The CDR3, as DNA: TGTGCCAGCGACTGGGGGGTCACGCACGAGCAGTACTTC. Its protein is CASDWGVTHEQYF. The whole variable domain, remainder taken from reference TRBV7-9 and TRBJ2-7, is DTGVSQNPRHKITKRGQNVTFRCDPISEHNRLYWYRQTLGQGPEFLTYFQNEAQLEKSRLLSDRFSAERPKGSFSTLEIQRTEQGDSAMYLCASDWGVTHEQYFGPGTRLTVT.